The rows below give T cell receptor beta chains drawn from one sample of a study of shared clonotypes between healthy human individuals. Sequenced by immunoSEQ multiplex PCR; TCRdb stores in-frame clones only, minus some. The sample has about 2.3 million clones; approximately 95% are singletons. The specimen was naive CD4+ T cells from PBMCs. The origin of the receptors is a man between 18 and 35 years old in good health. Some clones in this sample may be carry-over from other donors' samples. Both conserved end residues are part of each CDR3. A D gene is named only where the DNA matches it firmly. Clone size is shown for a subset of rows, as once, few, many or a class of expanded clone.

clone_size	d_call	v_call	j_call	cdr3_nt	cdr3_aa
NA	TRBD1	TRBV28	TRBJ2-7	TGTGCCAGCAGCACTCCGGGACAGGGTCCCTACGAGCAGTACTTC	CASSTPGQGPYEQYF
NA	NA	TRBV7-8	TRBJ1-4	TGTGCCAGCAGCTTAAGGGCAGAACAGGGACTGTTTTTT	CASSLRAEQGLFF
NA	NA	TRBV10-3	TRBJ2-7	TGTGCCACGCTAGACTCGGATTCCTACGAGCAGTACTTC	CATLDSDSYEQYF
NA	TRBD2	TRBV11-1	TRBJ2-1	TGTGCCAGCAGCGTCCAAGGGCTAGCGGTCTTCAATGAGCAGTTCTTC	CASSVQGLAVFNEQFF
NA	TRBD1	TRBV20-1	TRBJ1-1	TGCAGTGCTCAGGGGGCTAGTTTGGCTTTCTTT	CSAQGASLAFF
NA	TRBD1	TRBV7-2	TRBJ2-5	TGTGCCAGCAGCTTAGCGTCGACAGGGGTGTTGGAGACCCAGTACTTC	CASSLASTGVLETQYF
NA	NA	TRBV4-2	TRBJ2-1	TGTGCCAGCAGCCAAGTGGGGGCCTACAATGAGCAGTTCTTC	CASSQVGAYNEQFF
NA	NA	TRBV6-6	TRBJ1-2	TGTGCCAGCACAGAAGGCTATGGCTACACCTTC	CASTEGYGYTF
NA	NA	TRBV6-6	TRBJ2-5	TGTGCCAGCAGTTACTCTAGCCAAGAGACCCAGTACTTC	CASSYSSQETQYF
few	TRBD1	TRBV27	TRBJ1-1	TGTGCCAGCAGTTACAGGGGAAGTGCTGAAGCTTTCTTT	CASSYRGSAEAFF
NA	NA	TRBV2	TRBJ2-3	TGTGCCAGCAGGCCGGGACTCTCCACAGATACGCAGTATTTT	CASRPGLSTDTQYF
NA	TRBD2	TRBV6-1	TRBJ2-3	TGTGCCAGCAGTGATCGGGGGGGCACAGATACGCAGTATTTT	CASSDRGGTDTQYF
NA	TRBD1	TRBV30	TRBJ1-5	TGTGCCTGGAGTGCAACTACAGGGGGCAGTGGCAATCAGCCCCAGCATTTT	CAWSATTGGSGNQPQHF
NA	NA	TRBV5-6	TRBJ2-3	TGTGCCAGCAGCTTACCGGGACATGGCACAGATACGCAGTATTTT	CASSLPGHGTDTQYF
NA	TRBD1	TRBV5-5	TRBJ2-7	TGTGCCAGCAGCTTGGCCCAGGGGGTTTACGAGCAGTACTTC	CASSLAQGVYEQYF
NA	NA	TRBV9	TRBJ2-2	TGTGCCAGCAGCCTGGACTACCACACCGGGGAGCTGTTTTTT	CASSLDYHTGELFF
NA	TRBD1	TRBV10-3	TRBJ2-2	TGTGCCATCAGTGCGACCCAGGGGGCCGGGGAGCTGTTTTTT	CAISATQGAGELFF
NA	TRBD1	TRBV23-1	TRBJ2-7	TGCGCCAGCAGTCAATCCGGGACAGGGGTGGACGAGCAGTACTTC	CASSQSGTGVDEQYF
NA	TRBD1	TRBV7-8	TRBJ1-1	TGTGCCAGCAGCCCGAGGACAGGGTCCATGAACACTGAAGCTTTCTTT	CASSPRTGSMNTEAFF
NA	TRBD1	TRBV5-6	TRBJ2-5	TGTGCCAGCAGCTCTGATACAGGGGGCGAGACCCAGTACTTC	CASSSDTGGETQYF
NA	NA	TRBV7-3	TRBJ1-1	TGTGCCAGCAGCTCTATGGGGGGATTGAACACTGAAGCTTTCTTT	CASSSMGGLNTEAFF
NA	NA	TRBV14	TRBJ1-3	TGTGCCAGCAGCCAAGGCGAGGGAAACACCATATATTTT	CASSQGEGNTIYF
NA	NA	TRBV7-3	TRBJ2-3	TGTGCCAGCAGCTTTGGGGCGTCCACAGATACGCAGTATTTT	CASSFGASTDTQYF
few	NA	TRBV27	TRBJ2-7	TGTGCCAGCAGCACTGGGACCGAGAGCGAGCAGTACTTC	CASSTGTESEQYF
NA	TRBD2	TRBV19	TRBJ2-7	TGTGCCAGTAGTATCGATAGCGGGAGGGCTTCCTACGAGCAGTACTTC	CASSIDSGRASYEQYF
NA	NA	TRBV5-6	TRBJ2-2	TGTGCCAGCAGCTTGTTATACGAAGTCCGGGACACCGGGGAGCTGTTTTTT	CASSLLYEVRDTGELFF
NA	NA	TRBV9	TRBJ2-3	TGTGCCAGCAGCGTAGCTCCGGGGGGCACAGATACGCAGTATTTT	CASSVAPGGTDTQYF
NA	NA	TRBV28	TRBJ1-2	TGTGCCAGCAGTCAAGAGGTGGATGGCTACACCTTC	CASSQEVDGYTF
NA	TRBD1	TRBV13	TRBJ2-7	TGTGCCAGCAGGAATTCCGAGGGACAGCCCACCTTGGGGTTGGACTTC	CASRNSEGQPTLGLDF
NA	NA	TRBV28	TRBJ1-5	TGTGCCAGCAGCTCGGACGGACTCCTTAGCAATCAGCCCCAGCATTTT	CASSSDGLLSNQPQHF
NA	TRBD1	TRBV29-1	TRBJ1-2	TGCAGCGCCGGGACAGGGGGCAACTATGGCTACACCTTC	CSAGTGGNYGYTF
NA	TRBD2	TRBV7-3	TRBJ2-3	TGTGCCAGCAGCTACCTTGGACTAGGGACAGATACGCAGTATTTT	CASSYLGLGTDTQYF
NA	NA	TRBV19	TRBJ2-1	TGTGCCAGTAGTATAGATAACCGGGGTAAGGAGCAGTTCTTC	CASSIDNRGKEQFF
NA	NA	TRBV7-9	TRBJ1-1	TGTGCCAGCAGCTTACGGGGGGTAGGCGACACTGAAGCTTTCTTT	CASSLRGVGDTEAFF
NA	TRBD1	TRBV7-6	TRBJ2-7	TGTGCCAGCAGTCTCCTTGGACAGGGGGCTTTATACGAGCAGTACTTC	CASSLLGQGALYEQYF
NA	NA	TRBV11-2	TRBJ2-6	TGTGCCAGCATCAATAGGGGTTACTCTGGGGCCAACGTCCTGACTTTC	CASINRGYSGANVLTF
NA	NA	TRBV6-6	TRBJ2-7	TGTGCCAGCAGTTACTCGGGGGGGGCTTACTCCTACGAGCAGTACTTC	CASSYSGGAYSYEQYF
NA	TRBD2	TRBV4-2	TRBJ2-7	TGTGCCAGCAGCCAAGCCCCTGCGGGAGGATCCTACGAGCAGTACTTC	CASSQAPAGGSYEQYF
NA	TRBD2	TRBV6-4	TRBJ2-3	TGTGCCAGCAGTGTTAGCGGGAGTAGAACAGATACGCAGTATTTT	CASSVSGSRTDTQYF
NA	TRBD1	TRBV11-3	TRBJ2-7	TGTGCCAGCAGCTTACGAACAGGGGACGAGCAGTACTTC	CASSLRTGDEQYF
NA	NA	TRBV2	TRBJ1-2	TGTGCCAGCAGTCTAACAGGGAAATCCTATGGCTACACCTTC	CASSLTGKSYGYTF
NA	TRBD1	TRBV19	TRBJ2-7	TGTGCCAGTAGTATTGGACAGGGGTCCTACGAGCAGTACTTC	CASSIGQGSYEQYF